The 14 T cell receptor beta chains below were found in one sample sequenced in a study of early T cells in non-severe SARS-CoV-2 infection. TCRdb independently ran MiXCR on the 5' RACE reads; one entry per CDR3 protein. This sample carries around 93,000 distinct CDR3 sequences, 10% to 15% of them seen once, and the ten largest clones take under 4.5%. The sample was whole blood, taken at baseline. The receptors were gathered from an adult who was a healthcare worker with PCR-confirmed SARS-CoV-2 infection or an uninfected control (not recorded which).

In this sample, this clonotype turned up a few times. The rearrangement joins TRBV5-4 to TRBJ2-4; D might be TRBD1 or TRBD2, each matching 5 bases. Germline V gene data show CDR1 as SGHNT and CDR2 as YYREEE (reference sequence). Trimming shortened V by 3 bases and J by 6 bases, and 22 bases separated the two germline ends. The CDR3 is 17 residues long. Here the CDR3 reads CASSSRGQGRPGNIQYF. The CDR3, as DNA: TGTGCCAGCAGCTCTCGGGGCCAAGGTAGGCCGGGAAACATTCAGTACTTC.

This clonotype was seen more than once but under ten times. The chain joins TRBV11-3 to TRBJ2-3; D gene ambiguous. The CDR3 length is 14 residues. The germline V gene encodes CDR1 SGHNT and CDR2 YENEEA. V lost 5 bases and J lost 4, with 13 bases in between. The CDR3 DNA sequence: TGTGCCAGCAGCCTCCTTATATCCGCAGATACGCAGTATTTT. Its protein is CASSLLISADTQYF.

This clonotype was seen a few times. The V gene is TRBV5-6, the J gene TRBJ2-5, with 10 bases matching TRBD2. CDR3 size: 16 residues. Losses at the gene ends were 4 bases for V and 4 bases for J; bases not matched to a gene: 10. The germline V gene has CDR1 SGHDT and CDR2 YYEEEE. The CDR3 reads CASSNLTGTSVETQYF. CDR3 DNA sequence: TGTGCCAGCAGCAATCTCACCGGGACTAGCGTAGAGACCCAGTACTTC.

This clonotype was counted ten times or more. The chain combines TRBV5-1 with TRBJ2-1, with D unclear. V was cut by 1 base and J by 1 base, with 12 bases left in between. Germline assignment: CDR1 SGHRS and CDR2 YFSETQ. CDR3 length: 16 amino acids. Written as DNA, the CDR3 is TGCGCCAGCAGCTTGATAGGCGGAAGATCCTACAATGAGCAGTTCTTC. This codes for CASSLIGGRSYNEQFF.

The V and J genes are TRBV6-1 and TRBJ1-2, with D possibly matching TRBD1 (5 bases). Germline lookup yields CDR1 MNHNS and CDR2 SASEGT. Trimming removed 7 bases from V and 4 bases from J, with 19 bases in between. The CDR3 covers 15 residues. CDR3 sequence reads: CASNPGSGRGYGYTF. The CDR3 DNA is TGTGCCAGCAATCCCGGCTCAGGGAGAGGCTATGGCTACACCTTC.

The chain uses TRBV11-2 and TRBJ2-1; 8 bases match TRBD1. The CDR3 spans 15 residues. Germline-derived CDR1 and CDR2 are SGHAT and FQNNGV. The V and J ends lost 5 bases and 6 bases, in that order; junction bases with no gene match: 9. The CDR3 here is CASSMDRVKGNEQFF. CDR3 in DNA: TGTGCCAGCAGCATGGACAGGGTAAAGGGCAATGAGCAGTTCTTC.

This clonotype turned up a few times. This chain uses TRBV6-1 with TRBJ2-3; D unresolved. Deletions cut 0 bases from V and 5 bases from J, with 15 bases between. From germline, CDR1 is MNHNS and CDR2 SASEGT. The CDR3 covers 16 residues. CDR3 in DNA: TGTGCCAGCAGTGAAGCAGGGAAGGGTGGGTTAGATACGCAGTATTTT. This codes for CASSEAGKGGLDTQYF.

The chain recombines TRBV11-1 with TRBJ2-1; D perhaps matches TRBD2 (5 bases). Per the germline V gene, CDR1 is SGHAT and CDR2 is FQDESV (reference sequence). CDR3 length: 19 residues. Trimming took off 4 bases at V and 3 bases at J, with 25 bases between the two ends. For the CDR3, the DNA is TGTGCCAGCAGCTCAACGGTGGAGGTAACCCTTTCCCACTACAATGAGCAGTTCTTC. It is translated as CASSSTVEVTLSHYNEQFF.

This clonotype was seen a handful of times. This chain's CDR3 is CASSPGTENTEAFF. For the CDR3, the DNA is TGTGCCAGCAGCCCGGGGACGGAGAACACTGAAGCTTTCTTT. The chain couples TRBV7-9 to TRBJ1-1; maybe TRBD1 (5 bases). V lost 5 bases and J 1 base, leaving 11 bases between the germline ends. CDR1 and CDR2 from the germline V gene are SEHNR and FQNEAQ (reference sequence). The CDR3 covers 14 residues. Drawing the rest from reference TRBV7-9 and TRBJ1-1, the complete variable domain is DTGVSQNPRHKITKRGQNVTFRCDPISEHNRLYWYRQTLGQGPEFLTYFQNEAQLEKSRLLSDRFSAERPKGSFSTLEIQRTEQGDSAMYLCASSPGTENTEAFFGQGTRLTVV.

This clonotype appeared a few times. The V and J genes are TRBV29-1 and TRBJ1-4; D gene ambiguous. The CDR3 sequence is 12 residues long. Germline CDR1 and CDR2: SQVTM and ANQGSEA. V was clipped by 3 bases and J by 11 bases, with 13 bases between them. The CDR3 region is CSVESGQAKLFF. The DNA for the CDR3 is TGCAGCGTTGAGAGCGGGCAGGCCAAACTGTTTTTT.

This chain uses TRBV24-1 with TRBJ2-2, with TRBD1 identical over 9 bases. Per the germline V gene, CDR1 is KGHDR and CDR2 is SFDVKD. J lost 3 bases, V lost 3 bases, and 4 bases had no gene match. CDR3 length: 16 residues. CDR3 DNA: TGTGCCACCAGTGATGGGAGACAGGGGGACACCGGGGAGCTGTTTTTT. It specifies CATSDGRQGDTGELFF.

This clonotype has at least ten counts. The J gene is TRBJ2-2, the V gene TRBV11-1; TRBD1 aligns across 7 bases. Losses at the gene ends were 6 bases for V and 1 base for J; bases not matched to a gene: 2. Germline values: CDR1 SGHAT, CDR2 FQDESV (reference sequence). This CDR3 is built from 14 residues. The CDR3 is CASSWTGNTGELFF. The CDR3 bases are TGTGCCAGCAGTTGGACAGGGAACACCGGGGAGCTGTTTTTT.

The chain carries TRBV20-1 and TRBJ2-1; D unclear. This CDR3 spans 13 amino acids. Germline V CDR1 and CDR2: DFQATT, SNEGSKA (reference sequence). V dropped 6 bases and J dropped 0 bases, with 9 bases sitting between them. CDR3 DNA sequence: TGCAGTGCCACCTCGAGCTCCTACAATGAGCAGTTCTTC. Translating gives CSATSSSYNEQFF.

The chain uses TRBV10-3 and TRBJ2-5; TRBD1 is a possible D gene (5 bases). V was trimmed by 5 bases and J by 5 bases, leaving 15 bases between them. CDR1 and CDR2 (germline): ENHRY, SYGVKD. This CDR3 is built from 14 residues. The CDR3 nucleotides read TGTGCCATCAGTCGGGCCAGGGATGGGGAGACCCAGTACTTC. Translating it yields CAISRARDGETQYF.